The clone carrying this T cell receptor (beta chain) was seen a few times. The data stem from a study of T cells in Graves' hyperthyroidism and ophthalmopathy. Germline V gives CDR1 SNHLY, CDR2 FYNNEI. The CDR3 spans 14 residues. Trimming left V 6 bases short and J 4 bases short, with 12 bases between. RNA transcripts yielded amplified TCR beta CDR3 regions. HTBI primers were the set used in a first-round RT-PCR of the TCR CDR3. TCRdb analysed the multiplex PCR reads with MiXCR anew, one entry per CDR3 protein. Here the sample spans 500,000 or so distinct CDR3 sequences, 17% being singletons. The receptor's source is a woman between 18 and 29 years old with Graves' ophthalmopathy. This chain links TRBV2 with TRBJ1-4; TRBD1 might be the D (5 bases). The specimen was blood. The CDR3 sequence: CASRAMGLNEKLFF. The CDR3, as DNA: TGTGCCAGCAGGGCGATGGGGCTTAATGAAAAACTGTTTTTT. Variable domain in full (rest from reference TRBV2 and TRBJ1-4): EPEVTQTPSHQVTQMGQEVILRCVPISNHLYFYWYRQILGQKVEFLVSFYNNEISEKSEIFDDQFSVERPDGSNFTLKIRSTKLEDSAMYFCASRAMGLNEKLFFGSGTQLSVL.